This entry is about one TCR beta chain. Its antigen is not identified. TCRdb's copy holds only in-frame clones and misses some; the assay was immunoSEQ multiplex PCR. Of about 78,000 clones in the sample, 85% to 90% were seen once. The data originate from a study of radiotherapy plus CTLA-4 blockade in lung cancer. On the study more broadly: The study recorded objective responses in roughly 20% of patients and disease control in roughly 34%.

The study, taken as a whole, reports: Tumor-origin TCR clones grew in blood after radiotherapy plus ipilimumab.

CDR3 length equals 15 residues. Germline CDR1 reads MGHRA; CDR2 reads YSYEKL. The junction had 12 bases not matched to a gene; V was cut back by 8 bases and J by 4 bases. Receiving focal radiation plus CTLA-4 blockade with ipilimumab were patients who had chemo-refractory metastatic non-small-cell lung cancer. The chain uses TRBV4-1 and TRBJ2-3; 7 positions agree with TRBD2. This receptor was taken from a human donor with non-small cell lung cancer who had stable disease on radiotherapy plus ipilimumab. The source material was peripheral blood, sampled from a patient treated with radiotherapy plus ipilimumab. The CDR3 protein is CASGRGGRESDTQYF. CDR3 coding DNA: TGCGCCAGCGGACGGGGCGGGAGAGAATCAGATACGCAGTATTTT.